The 30 T cell receptor beta chains presented below share a single source sample, sequenced in a study of CD8 T cells in ankylosing spondylitis. From the 5' RACE reads, TCRdb called clonotypes with MiXCR, one entry per CDR3 protein. The sample records 200,000 to 300,000 distinct CDR3 sequences, about 10% being singletons. Sequencing used blood, either unsorted or a sorted T cell fraction (not recorded which). Receptors originate from a male donor with ankylosing spondylitis or in good health (not recorded which).

Notes on this clonotype: A much larger clone sits a single nucleotide away, making a read error possible. This rearrangement joins TRBV12-3 or TRBV12-4 to TRBJ2-6; 7 bases line up with TRBD1. After removal of 1 base from V and 0 bases from J, the junction contained 3 bases not matched to a gene. There are 17 residues in the CDR3. CDR3 protein: CASSLGQGFSGANVLTF. CDR3 sequence (DNA): TGTGCCAGCAGTTTAGGACAGGGATTCTCTGGGGCCAACGTCCTGACTTTC.

The rearrangement uses TRBV5-1 and TRBJ2-1, with D perhaps assigned TRBD1 or TRBD2 (5 bases each). Between the trimmed V and J ends, which lost 0 bases and 0 bases, there was a span of 10 bases. The V gene's germline CDR1 is SGHRS and CDR2 YFSETQ. The CDR3 has 16 amino acids. CDR3 sequence reads: CASSLGGTLSYNEQFF. The DNA for the CDR3 is TGCGCCAGCAGCTTGGGAGGGACCCTCTCCTACAATGAGCAGTTCTTC.

The rearrangement links TRBV30 to TRBJ2-7; TRBD1 aligns across 8 bases. Germline V lookup: CDR1 GTSNPN, CDR2 SVGIG (reference sequence). The trim removed 3 bases at V and 2 bases at J, leaving 0 bases unmatched. The CDR3 contains 12 residues. The CDR3 DNA reads as TGTGCCTGGAGGGGACAGGCCTACGAGCAGTACTTC. This translates into CAWRGQAYEQYF.

The rearrangement joins TRBV7-2 to TRBJ1-1; D uncertain. The CDR3 runs to 12 residues. Germline assignment: CDR1 SGHTA and CDR2 FQGNSA. V was pared by 2 bases and J by 8 bases, with 9 bases between. CDR3 in amino acids: CASSLIEREAFF. Here the CDR3 DNA reads TGTGCCAGCAGCTTAATCGAACGGGAAGCTTTCTTT.

A note on this clonotype: This may be a read error, as it is one base from a much larger clone. The rearrangement uses TRBV5-1 and TRBJ2-1; a weak D match, TRBD1 (6 bases). Germline V gene lookup returns CDR1 SGHRS and CDR2 YFSETQ. The CDR3 has 14 amino acids. For the CDR3, the DNA is TGCACCAGCAGCTTAGGACAGTCCTACAATGAGCAGTTCTTC. Its translation is CTSSLGQSYNEQFF.

This clonotype has more than one count but fewer than ten. The CDR3 DNA sequence: TGCAGTGCTAGAGTCAGAGACTATGGCTACACCTTC. It yields the protein CSARVRDYGYTF. The rearrangement uses TRBV20-1 and TRBJ1-2, with unresolved D. CDR1 DFQATT and CDR2 SNEGSKA come from the germline V gene (reference sequence). The CDR3 covers 12 residues. With 1 base removed from V and 3 bases from J, the gap between germline ends came to 6 bases.

The CDR3 nucleotides read TGTGCCAGCAGCCTGTCGAAGGCGACCCAGTACTTC. Translated: CASSLSKATQYF. The chain is built from TRBV7-2 and TRBJ2-5, with D uncertain. V lost 5 bases and J 7 bases, leaving 11 bases between the germline ends. Germline CDR1 and CDR2: SGHTA and FQGNSA. The CDR3 sequence is 12 residues long. The whole variable domain, filled in from reference TRBV7-2 and TRBJ2-5, reads GAGVSQSPSNKVTEKGKDVELRCDPISGHTALYWYRQSLGQGLEFLIYFQGNSAPDKSGLPSDRFSAERTGGSVSTLTIQRTQQEDSAVYLCASSLSKATQYFGPGTRLLVL.

This clonotype showed up many times. The gene calls are TRBV3-1 and TRBJ2-2, with TRBD2 matching 9 bases. Germline V gene sequence: CDR1 LGHDT, CDR2 YNNKEL (reference sequence). V was clipped by 4 bases and J by 6 bases; unmatched bases: 6. The CDR3 totals 15 residues. The CDR3 loop is CASSPRGTSSGELFF. CDR3 coding DNA: TGTGCCAGCAGCCCCAGGGGGACTAGCTCCGGGGAGCTGTTTTTT.

This clonotype was counted many times. The V call is TRBV27, the J call TRBJ1-1; D is ambiguous. CDR1 and CDR2 (germline): MNHEY, SMNVEV (reference sequence). This CDR3 spans 15 amino acids. V was cut by 0 bases and J by 1 base, with 9 bases left in between. This CDR3 reads CASSLSASGNTEAFF. The DNA of the CDR3 is TGTGCCAGCAGTTTATCGGCCTCCGGGAACACTGAAGCTTTCTTT.

This clonotype showed up many times. The chain combines TRBV20-1 with TRBJ2-1; D possibly matches TRBD1 or TRBD2 (6 bases each). V gave up 4 bases and J gave up 0 bases, with 10 bases separating them. Germline loops: CDR1 DFQATT, CDR2 SNEGSKA (reference sequence). This CDR3 spans 14 amino acids. Here the CDR3 reads CSATGGSSYNEQFF. As DNA, the CDR3 is TGCAGTGCTACCGGGGGCAGCTCCTACAATGAGCAGTTCTTC.

This clonotype was observed at least ten times. V usage is TRBV5-5 and J usage is TRBJ2-1, with D perhaps TRBD1 (6 bases). V was pared by 6 bases and J by 10 bases, with 20 bases between. Germline V lookup: CDR1 SGHKS, CDR2 YYEKEE (reference sequence). The CDR3 is 14 amino acids. Here the CDR3 reads CASTTPRGLGEQFF. CDR3 nucleotide sequence: TGTGCCAGCACCACCCCCAGGGGCCTGGGGGAGCAGTTCTTC.

This clonotype was seen many times. The rearrangement joins TRBV6-5 to TRBJ2-3; D is ambiguous. Per germline, CDR1 MNHEY and CDR2 SVGAGI. V was shortened by 0 bases and J by 2 bases, with 6 bases between the two germline ends. This CDR3 contains 14 residues. In DNA form, the CDR3 reads TGTGCCAGCAGTTACTCGAAAGACACAGATACGCAGTATTTT. This translates into CASSYSKDTDTQYF.

In its sample, this clonotype was seen a few times. A much bigger clone sits one base away, suggesting this may be a read error. V gene TRBV6-1 combines with J gene TRBJ1-3, with a tentative D call TRBD1 (5 bases). This CDR3 comprises 15 residues. CDR1 is MNHNS and CDR2 is SASEGT in the germline V gene. CDR3 coding DNA: TGTGCCAGCAGGCCGGACATTTCCTCTGGAAACGCCATATATTTT. It translates to CASRPDISSGNAIYF.

As concerns this clonotype: A clone one base away is much larger, so this may be a read error. The chain uses TRBV7-9 and TRBJ1-4; maybe TRBD1 (5 bases). The germline gives CDR1 SEHNR, CDR2 FQNEAQ (reference sequence). The CDR3 covers 17 residues. V was cut by 4 bases and J by 0 bases, with 15 bases left in between. CDR3 in amino acids: CASSSIDSITTNEKLFF. The CDR3 DNA reads TGTGCCAGCAGCTCCATCGACAGCATAACAACTAATGAAAAACTGTTTTTT.

This clonotype was seen repeatedly, ten times or more. The rearrangement joins TRBV7-2 to TRBJ2-3; D is unresolved. There are 13 residues in the CDR3. The V end was cut by 4 bases, the J end by 2 bases, with 7 bases between. Looked up from germline, CDR1 is SGHTA and CDR2 is FQGNSA. The CDR3 reads CASSYANTDTQYF. CDR3 sequence (DNA): TGTGCCAGCAGCTACGCCAACACAGATACGCAGTATTTT.

This clonotype showed up many times. The V gene is TRBV20-1, the J gene TRBJ2-1; 14 positions agree with TRBD2. The CDR3 totals 17 residues. V dropped 6 bases and J dropped 2; count of bases not matched to a gene: 9. Germline values: CDR1 DFQATT, CDR2 SNEGSKA (reference sequence). CDR3: CSALGTSGRGAYNEQFF. The CDR3 region has the DNA TGCAGTGCACTGGGGACTAGCGGGAGAGGGGCCTACAATGAGCAGTTCTTC.

In this sample, this clonotype turned up many times. The chain recombines TRBV4-1 with TRBJ2-5; D possibly corresponds to TRBD1 (6 bases). Germline CDR1 MGHRA, CDR2 YSYEKL. V dropped 1 base and J dropped 2 bases, with 17 bases sitting between them. The CDR3 totals 17 residues. The CDR3 loop is CASSQAIRQVLQETQYF. Here the CDR3 DNA reads TGCGCCAGCAGCCAAGCTATACGACAGGTGCTACAAGAGACCCAGTACTTC.

This clonotype was recorded many times. The chain employs TRBV5-1 and TRBJ2-1, with D possibly TRBD1 on 6 matching bases. Trimming took off 4 bases at V and 1 base at J, with 15 bases between the two ends. This CDR3 has 16 amino acids. CDR1 is SGHRS and CDR2 is YFSETQ in the germline V gene. The CDR3: CASSPIQGASYNEQFF. CDR3 in DNA: TGCGCCAGCAGCCCAATACAGGGCGCTTCCTACAATGAGCAGTTCTTC.

This clonotype has more than one count but fewer than ten. The V and J genes are TRBV21-1 and TRBJ2-3; the table calls TRBD1, which could not be checked here. TRBV21-1 is tagged as a pseudogene. The CDR3 is made up of 13 amino acids. The DNA for the CDR3 is TGTGCCAGCAGCAGGGCGGTGGCAGATACGCAGTATTTT. The encoded protein is CASSRAVADTQYF.

Concerning this clonotype itself: A read error may explain this, as a much larger clone is one base away. This sequence joins TRBV5-1 and TRBJ2-3, with D maybe TRBD2 (5 bases). Germline CDR1 reads SGHRS; CDR2 reads YFSETQ. There are 15 residues in the CDR3. Trimming stripped 1 base from V and 4 bases from J, with 13 bases between. The CDR3 DNA reads as TGCGCCAGCAGCTTGTCCGCGGATAGCGCAGATACGCAGTATTTT. Protein sequence: CASSLSADSADTQYF.

This rearrangement joins TRBV5-4 to TRBJ2-1; D is ambiguous. Germline lookup yields CDR1 SGHNT and CDR2 YYREEE (reference sequence). Trimming pared 0 bases from V and 8 bases from J, leaving 12 bases between. The CDR3 has 14 amino acids. In nucleotides, the CDR3 is TGTGCCAGCAGCTTGGCGCGGCATGCCTATGAGCAGTTCTTC. Protein sequence: CASSLARHAYEQFF.

This clonotype was found many times. A much larger clone lies a single base off, so this may be a read error. The chain couples TRBV25-1 to TRBJ2-3; D call uncertain. The germline V and J ends were trimmed by 4 bases and 2 bases, with 1 base remaining between them. The CDR3 is 11 amino acids. Germline V lookup: CDR1 MGHDK, CDR2 SYGVNS. The CDR3 loop reads CASSVTDTQYF. The CDR3 nucleotides read TGTGCCAGCAGTGTCACAGATACGCAGTATTTT. Variable domain in full (rest from reference TRBV25-1 and TRBJ2-3): EADIYQTPRYLVIGTGKKITLECSQTMGHDKMYWYQQDPGMELHLIHYSYGVNSTEKGDLSSESTVSRIRTEHFPLTLESARPSHTSQYLCASSVTDTQYFGPGTRLTVL.

This clonotype has ten or more counts. This sequence joins TRBV27 and TRBJ2-7; 7 bases map to TRBD2. The V segment lost 1 base and the J segment 1 base; nucleotides outside the gene matches: 7. Germline assignment: CDR1 MNHEY and CDR2 SMNVEV (reference sequence). The CDR3 covers 16 residues. The CDR3 DNA is TGTGCCAGCAGTTTATTAGGCGGGGGAGCTTCCTACGAGCAGTACTTC. It codes for CASSLLGGGASYEQYF.

This clonotype was detected many times. CDR3 DNA: TGCGCCAGCACCCTAACAGGGGGAGATGAGCAGTTCTTC. Translated: CASTLTGGDEQFF. The chain is built from TRBV5-1 and TRBJ2-1; 8 nucleotides match TRBD1. Losses at the gene ends were 6 bases for V and 8 bases for J; bases not matched to a gene: 7. From germline, CDR1 is SGHRS and CDR2 YFSETQ. The CDR3 runs 13 residues. Drawing the rest from reference TRBV5-1 and TRBJ2-1, the complete variable domain is KAGVTQTPRYLIKTRGQQVTLSCSPISGHRSVSWYQQTPGQGLQFLFEYFSETQRNKGNFPGRFSGRQFSNSRSEMNVSTLELGDSALYLCASTLTGGDEQFFGPGTRLTVL.

There are a few counts of this clonotype. The rearrangement links TRBV27 to TRBJ1-2; 8 bases line up with TRBD1. CDR1 and CDR2 (germline): MNHEY, SMNVEV (reference sequence). CDR3 length: 13 amino acids. Unmatched junction bases numbered 4, after V lost 3 bases and J lost 7 bases. This CDR3 is CASSLTGVSGYTF. The CDR3 DNA reads as TGTGCCAGCAGTTTGACAGGGGTCTCTGGCTACACCTTC.

This clonotype was counted ten times or more. The V call is TRBV6-1, the J call TRBJ1-1; no firm D call. Germline-derived CDR1 and CDR2 are MNHNS and SASEGT. The CDR3 covers 13 residues. V lost 0 bases and J lost 4, with 6 bases in between. This CDR3 is CASSEAGPTEAFF. CDR3 bases: TGTGCCAGCAGTGAAGCAGGGCCCACTGAAGCTTTCTTT.

Many counts were recorded for this clonotype. The chain uses TRBV5-1 and TRBJ2-3; 7 nucleotides match TRBD1. Germline V gives CDR1 SGHRS, CDR2 YFSETQ. With 4 bases clipped from V and 0 bases from J, the junction kept 11 bases outside the gene matches. The CDR3 has 17 residues. The DNA of the CDR3 is TGCGCCAGCAGCATAGGACAGGCCTTGATGAGCACAGATACGCAGTATTTT. The encoded protein is CASSIGQALMSTDTQYF.

The V and J genes are TRBV11-2 and TRBJ2-3, with D possibly called TRBD1 or TRBD2 (5 bases each). Germline V gene data show CDR1 as SGHAT and CDR2 as FQNNGV. Trimming removed 0 bases from V and 1 base from J, with 17 bases in between. CDR3 size: 18 residues. Written as DNA, the CDR3 is TGTGCCAGCAGCTTAGAAATTTGGGGAGCAGGGCGCACAGATACGCAGTATTTT. This sequence encodes CASSLEIWGAGRTDTQYF.

This clonotype was seen ten or more times. The rearrangement uses TRBV20-1 and TRBJ2-3; TRBD1 agrees at 8 bases. J was trimmed by 2 bases and V by 3 bases; bases with no gene match: 7. The length of the CDR3 is 15 residues. Germline loops: CDR1 DFQATT, CDR2 SNEGSKA (reference sequence). The chain's CDR3 is CSARPTGALTDTQYF. As DNA, the CDR3 is TGCAGTGCTAGGCCGACAGGGGCCCTCACAGATACGCAGTATTTT.

This clonotype was seen repeatedly, ten times or more. The chain carries TRBV4-1 and TRBJ2-2, with 8 bases lining up with TRBD1. Trimming at V came to 2 bases and at J to 6 bases, leaving 11 bases not matched to a gene. The CDR3 loop spans 17 amino acids. Germline V gives CDR1 MGHRA, CDR2 YSYEKL. CDR3: CASSQTTGTGGAGELFF. The CDR3 DNA reads TGCGCCAGCAGCCAAACGACCGGGACAGGCGGCGCCGGGGAGCTGTTTTTT.